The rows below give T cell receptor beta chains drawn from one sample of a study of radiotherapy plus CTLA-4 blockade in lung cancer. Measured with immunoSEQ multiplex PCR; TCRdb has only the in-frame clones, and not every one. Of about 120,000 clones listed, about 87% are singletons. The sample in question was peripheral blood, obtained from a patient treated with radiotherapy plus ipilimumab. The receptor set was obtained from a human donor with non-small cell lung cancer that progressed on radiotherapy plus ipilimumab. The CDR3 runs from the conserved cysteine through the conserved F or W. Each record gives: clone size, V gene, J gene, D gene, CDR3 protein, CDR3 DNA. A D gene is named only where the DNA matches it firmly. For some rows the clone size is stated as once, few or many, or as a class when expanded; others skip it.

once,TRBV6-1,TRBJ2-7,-,CASSEGGGSYEQYF,TGTGCCAGCAGTGAGGGAGGTGGGTCTTACGAGCAGTACTTC
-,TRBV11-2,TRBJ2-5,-,CASSKRGGGETQYF,TGTGCCAGCAGCAAAAGGGGGGGAGGAGAGACCCAGTACTTC
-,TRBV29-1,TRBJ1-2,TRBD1,CSVGGAATGDYGYTF,TGCAGCGTTGGGGGGGCCGCGACAGGGGACTATGGCTACACCTTC
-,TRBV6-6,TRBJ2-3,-,CASSRGGFTDTQYF,TGTGCCAGCAGCCGGGGAGGCTTCACAGATACGCAGTATTTT
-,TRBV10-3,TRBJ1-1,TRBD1,CAISDYDRGDTEAFF,TGTGCCATCAGTGATTATGACAGGGGAGACACTGAAGCTTTCTTT
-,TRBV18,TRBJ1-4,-,CASSATGALNEKLFF,TGTGCCAGCTCAGCGACAGGTGCTCTTAATGAAAAACTGTTTTTT
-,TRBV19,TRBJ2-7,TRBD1,CASSKDRASYEQYF,TGTGCCAGTAGTAAGGACAGGGCCTCCTACGAGCAGTACTTC
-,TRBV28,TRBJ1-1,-,CASSLGPMKTEAFF,TGTGCCAGCAGTTTGGGGCCGATGAAGACTGAAGCTTTCTTT
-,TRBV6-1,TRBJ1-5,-,CASSERGDGWTQHF,TGTGCCAGCAGTGAACGGGGCGATGGGTGGACCCAGCATTTT
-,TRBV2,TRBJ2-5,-,CASNLSPGETQYF,TGTGCCAGCAACCTGTCTCCCGGGGAGACCCAGTACTTC
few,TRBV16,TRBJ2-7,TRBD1,CASSQGGQGAYEQYF,TGTGCCAGCAGCCAAGGAGGACAGGGGGCCTACGAGCAGTACTTC
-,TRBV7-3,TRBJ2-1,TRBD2,CASSSGGPLLAAYNEQFF,TGTGCCAGCAGCTCGGGGGGACCTCTACTAGCGGCTTACAATGAGCAGTTCTTC
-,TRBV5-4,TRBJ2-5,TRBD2,CASSPSGRAEWEYF,TGTGCCAGCAGCCCGAGCGGGAGGGCCGAGTGGGAGTACTTC
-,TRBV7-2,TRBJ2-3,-,CASSTRDFTDTQYF,TGTGCCAGCAGCACCAGGGACTTCACAGATACGCAGTATTTT
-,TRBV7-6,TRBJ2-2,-,CASSPTDTGELFF,TGTGCCAGCAGCCCGACGGACACCGGGGAGCTGTTTTTT
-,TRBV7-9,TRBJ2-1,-,CASSLAFSDNEQFF,TGTGCCAGCAGCTTAGCCTTCTCTGACAATGAGCAGTTCTTC
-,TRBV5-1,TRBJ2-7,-,CASREGPSHYEQYF,TGCGCCAGCAGGGAGGGGCCCTCCCACTACGAGCAGTACTTC
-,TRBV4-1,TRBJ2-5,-,CASSQSGGVQETQYF,TGCGCCAGCAGCCAGAGTGGGGGCGTCCAAGAGACCCAGTACTTC
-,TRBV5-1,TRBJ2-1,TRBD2,CASSSTPSGSGSEQFF,TGCGCCAGCAGCTCTACCCCCAGCGGGAGTGGAAGTGAGCAGTTCTTC
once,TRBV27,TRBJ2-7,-,CASSTPWGSEQYF,TGTGCCAGCAGCACCCCCTGGGGGAGCGAGCAGTACTTC
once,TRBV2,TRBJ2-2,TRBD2,CASRSSGGTLAGELFF,TGTGCCAGCAGGAGTAGCGGGGGAACCTTGGCCGGGGAGCTGTTTTTT
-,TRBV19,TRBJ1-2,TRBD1,CASSMTGGRGYTF,TGTGCCAGTAGTATGACAGGGGGCCGTGGCTACACCTTC
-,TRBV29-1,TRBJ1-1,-,CSASGSNTEAFF,TGCAGCGCCTCGGGGTCCAACACTGAAGCTTTCTTT
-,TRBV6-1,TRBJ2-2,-,CAARDIIPNTGELFF,TGTGCCGCCCGGGACATCATACCGAACACCGGGGAGCTGTTTTTT
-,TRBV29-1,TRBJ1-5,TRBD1,CSSRDRDSNQPQHF,TGCAGCTCCCGGGACAGAGATAGCAATCAGCCCCAGCATTTT
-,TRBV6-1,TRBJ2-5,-,CASTPTEDRETQYF,TGTGCCAGCACCCCGACGGAAGATCGGGAGACCCAGTACTTC
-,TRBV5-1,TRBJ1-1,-,CASRDRVNTEAFF,TGCGCCTCTCGGGATAGGGTAAACACTGAAGCTTTCTTT
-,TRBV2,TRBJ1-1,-,CASSKGEKAEAFF,TGTGCCAGCAGTAAAGGGGAGAAGGCTGAAGCTTTCTTT
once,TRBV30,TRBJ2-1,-,CAWSVGNNEQFF,TGTGCCTGGAGTGTGGGCAACAATGAGCAGTTCTTC
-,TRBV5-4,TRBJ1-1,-,CASSLAGGRFTEAFF,TGTGCCAGCAGCTTGGCCGGGGGGCGGTTCACTGAAGCTTTCTTT
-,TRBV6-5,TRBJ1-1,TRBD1,CASSPRTGTNTEAFF,TGTGCCAGCAGTCCCCGGACAGGGACGAACACTGAAGCTTTCTTT
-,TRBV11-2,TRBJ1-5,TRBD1,CASSEDRNQPQHF,TGTGCCAGCAGCGAGGACAGGAACCAGCCCCAGCATTTT
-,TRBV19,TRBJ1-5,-,CASSPRGESQPQHF,TGTGCCAGTAGTCCCCGGGGGGAAAGTCAGCCCCAGCATTTT
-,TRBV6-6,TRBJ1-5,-,CASSYLALDQPQHF,TGTGCCAGCAGCTACTTGGCCTTGGATCAGCCCCAGCATTTT
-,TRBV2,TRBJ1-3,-,CASTGYPGNTIYF,TGTGCCAGCACAGGGTATCCTGGAAACACCATATATTTT
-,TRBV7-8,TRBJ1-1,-,CASSKLLPQDESSNTEAFF,TGTGCCAGCAGCAAACTCTTACCCCAAGACGAGTCTTCGAACACCGAAGCTTTCTTT
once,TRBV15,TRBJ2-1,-,CATSKRGSSYNEQFF,TGTGCCACCAGCAAAAGAGGAAGCTCCTACAATGAGCAGTTCTTC
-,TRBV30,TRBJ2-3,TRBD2,CAWSRASGKTDTQYF,TGTGCCTGGAGCCGGGCTAGCGGGAAAACAGATACGCAGTATTTT
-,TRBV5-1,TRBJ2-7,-,CASSLTDSYEQYF,TGCGCCAGCAGCTTGACAGACTCCTACGAGCAGTACTTC
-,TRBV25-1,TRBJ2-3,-,CASSTGSGYTDTQYF,TGTGCCAGCAGTACAGGTTCAGGGTATACAGATACGCAGTATTTT
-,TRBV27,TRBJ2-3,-,CASSFWEAGVDTQYF,TGTGCCAGCAGTTTTTGGGAGGCCGGAGTAGATACGCAGTATTTT
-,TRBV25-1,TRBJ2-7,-,CASRELYEQYF,TGTGCCAGCAGGGAACTTTACGAGCAGTACTTC
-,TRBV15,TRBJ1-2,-,CATSRDQTYYGYTF,TGTGCCACCAGCAGAGATCAAACGTACTATGGCTACACCTTC
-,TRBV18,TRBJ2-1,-,CASSKVGVSRGRGVF,TGTGCCAGCTCTAAAGTGGGGGTGAGCCGGGGACGCGGTGTCTTC
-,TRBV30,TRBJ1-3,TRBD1,CAWSVTGGNTIYF,TGTGCCTGGAGCGTGACAGGGGGAAACACCATATATTTT
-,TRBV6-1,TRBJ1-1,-,CASRQVLNTEAFF,TGTGCCAGCAGACAGGTTTTGAACACTGAAGCTTTCTTT
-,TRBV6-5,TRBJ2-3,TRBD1,CASSTGTVTDTQYF,TGTGCCAGCAGTACCGGGACAGTCACAGATACGCAGTATTTT
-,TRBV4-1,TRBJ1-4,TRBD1,CASSQDVVITGGTNEKLFF,TGCGCCAGCAGCCAAGATGTCGTTATCACAGGGGGCACTAATGAAAAACTGTTTTTT
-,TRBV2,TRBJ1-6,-,CASRGTRSPLHF,TGTGCCAGCAGAGGGACACGTTCACCCCTCCACTTT
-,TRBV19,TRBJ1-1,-,CASSIRWGQTEAFF,TGTGCCAGTAGTATAAGGTGGGGCCAAACTGAAGCTTTCTTT
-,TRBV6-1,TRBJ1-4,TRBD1,CASRTGAEKLFF,TGTGCCAGTCGGACAGGGGCAGAAAAACTGTTTTTT
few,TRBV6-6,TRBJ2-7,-,CASSTARTSSYEQYF,TGTGCCAGCAGCACGGCCCGAACTAGTTCCTACGAGCAGTACTTC
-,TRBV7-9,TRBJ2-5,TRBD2,CASSLDSGGETQYF,TGTGCCAGCAGCTTAGATTCGGGAGGAGAGACCCAGTACTTC
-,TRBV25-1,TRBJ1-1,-,CASSERDQAFF,TGTGCCAGCAGTGAGAGGGACCAAGCTTTCTTT
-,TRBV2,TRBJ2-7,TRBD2,CASTRSSGRSYEQYF,TGTGCCAGCACCAGAAGTAGCGGGCGATCCTACGAGCAGTACTTC